The table lists the clone carrying this TCR beta chain with a count of one. Sequencing was performed with immunoSEQ multiplex PCR; in TCRdb, only in-frame clones are kept and a portion is missing. The sample includes around 300,000 clones, roughly 89% of them seen just once. The data were obtained in a study of blood T cell repertoires in COVID-19. The length of the CDR3 is 13 residues. The germline gives CDR1 MNHEY, CDR2 SMNVEV (reference sequence). V lost 6 bases and J lost 0; bases outside the gene matches: 1. The chain combines TRBV27 with TRBJ1-1, with TRBD1 matching 7 bases. The source is a young woman with acute COVID-19. Source material: PBMCs or T cells enriched from blood (not recorded which). CDR3 loop: CASRGTVNTEAFF. The CDR3 DNA reads TGTGCCAGCAGGGGGACAGTGAACACTGAAGCTTTCTTT.